One sample yielded the 31 T cell receptor beta chains listed below, sequenced in a study of cytomegalovirus exposure and HLA in healthy donors. Clones were read by immunoSEQ multiplex PCR, and TCRdb kept only the in-frame ones, dropping some. Of approximately 160,000 clones listed, about 90% were seen once; the top ten hold 4.5% to 7%. Material for sequencing was PBMCs. These receptors were collected from a woman under 40 in good health and CMV-seronegative.

This clone is a singleton in its sample. The chain joins TRBV7-8 to TRBJ1-2; D not certain. This CDR3 has 15 residues. The ends were cut back, 0 bases at V and 0 bases at J, with 8 bases in the middle. Germline lookup yields CDR1 SGHVS and CDR2 FQNEAQ. The chain's CDR3 is CASSLAAGTNYGYTF. For the CDR3, the DNA is TGTGCCAGCAGCTTAGCGGCCGGGACTAACTATGGCTACACCTTC.

CDR3 loop: CASSQAPGPLTAQYF. CDR3 bases: TGCGCCAGCAGCCAAGCTCCGGGACCCCTGACCGCGCAGTACTTC. The chain joins TRBV4-1 to TRBJ2-7, with D perhaps TRBD1 or TRBD2 (5 bases each). The CDR3 is 15 residues long. Germline loops: CDR1 MGHRA, CDR2 YSYEKL. Trimming left V 1 base short and J 9 bases short, with 19 bases between.

The chain employs TRBV29-1 and TRBJ1-6; 9 bases align to TRBD1. The germline CDR1 and CDR2 sequences are SQVTM and ANQGSEA. There are 15 residues in the CDR3. The V gene end was trimmed by 6 bases and the J gene end by 7 bases; junction bases not matched to a gene: 10. As DNA, the CDR3 is TGCAGCGTCCGAATCGGGGGACAGGGAAATTCACCCCTCCACTTT. Encoded protein: CSVRIGGQGNSPLHF.

This clone was counted only a few times. The rearrangement joins TRBV6-1 to TRBJ2-3; 7 bases agree with TRBD1. This CDR3 spans 15 amino acids. Germline V gives CDR1 MNHNS, CDR2 SASEGT. After removal of 2 bases from V and 7 bases from J, the junction contained 9 bases not matched to a gene. The CDR3: CASSERDRGSYTQYF. CDR3 DNA sequence: TGTGCCAGCAGTGAACGGGACAGAGGCTCTTATACGCAGTATTTT.

This clone was recorded once. V and J are TRBV9 and TRBJ1-6; TRBD1 matches at 9 bases. The junction had 10 bases not matched to a gene; V was cut back by 3 bases and J by 9 bases. CDR1 and CDR2 (germline): SGDLS, YYNGEE. The CDR3 has 16 amino acids. CDR3 loop: CASSASAGQGGSPLHF. Here the CDR3 DNA reads TGTGCCAGCAGCGCCTCTGCGGGACAGGGTGGTTCACCCCTCCACTTT.

The genes are TRBV6-5 and TRBJ1-5; perhaps TRBD1 as D (5 bases). V shed 5 bases and J shed 0 bases, with 11 bases lying between them. This CDR3 has 15 residues. In germline, CDR1 is MNHEY, CDR2 SVGAGI. CDR3 sequence (DNA): TGTGCCAGCAGTCGGCAGGGATATAGCAATCAGCCCCAGCATTTT. Protein product: CASSRQGYSNQPQHF.

This chain joins TRBV7-2 and TRBJ2-2, with no clear D. V was shortened by 6 bases and J by 6 bases, with 14 bases between the two germline ends. CDR3 size: 14 residues. Germline assignment: CDR1 SGHTA and CDR2 FQGNSA. CDR3 sequence reads: CASSLLVPPGELFF. The CDR3 DNA follows: TGTGCCAGCAGTTTATTAGTCCCCCCCGGGGAGCTGTTTTTT.

This clone was observed a few times. The chain links TRBV19 to TRBJ2-7; unclear D gene. The V and J ends lost 3 bases and 2 bases respectively, with 14 bases between them. Germline V gives CDR1 LNHDA, CDR2 SQIVND (reference sequence). This CDR3 comprises 15 residues. The CDR3 loop reads CASSIRGTRAYEQYF. The CDR3 DNA reads TGTGCCAGTAGTATCCGAGGAACCCGGGCCTACGAGCAGTACTTC.

This sequence joins TRBV27 and TRBJ1-5, with D tentatively TRBD1 (5 bases). V was shortened by 4 bases and J by 6 bases, with 16 bases between the two germline ends. Germline V gives CDR1 MNHEY, CDR2 SMNVEV (reference sequence). This CDR3 contains 15 residues. This chain's CDR3 is CASSWGGQGGQPQHF. In DNA form, the CDR3 reads TGTGCCAGCAGTTGGGGTGGGCAGGGAGGTCAGCCCCAGCATTTT.

The CDR3 reads CASSQSTGSGETQYF. CDR3 in DNA: TGCGCCAGCAGCCAGTCGACGGGCTCGGGAGAGACCCAGTACTTC. The chain carries TRBV5-1 and TRBJ2-5; D is undetermined. Germline V CDR1 and CDR2: SGHRS, YFSETQ. V lost 4 bases, J lost 4 bases, and 17 bases lay in between. The CDR3 totals 15 residues. Variable domain in full (rest from reference TRBV5-1 and TRBJ2-5): KAGVTQTPRYLIKTRGQQVTLSCSPISGHRSVSWYQQTPGQGLQFLFEYFSETQRNKGNFPGRFSGRQFSNSRSEMNVSTLELGDSALYLCASSQSTGSGETQYFGPGTRLLVL.

The chain employs TRBV2 and TRBJ2-3; the D is unclear. Germline V gene sequence: CDR1 SNHLY, CDR2 FYNNEI. V was cut by 8 bases and J by 3 bases, with 6 bases left in between. This CDR3 has 11 amino acids. CDR3 in amino acids: CASRSTDTQYF. The CDR3 nucleotides read TGTGCCAGCCGTTCGACAGATACGCAGTATTTT.

The rearrangement links TRBV4-3 to TRBJ2-1, with a possible D match to TRBD2 (6 bases). Trimming left V 4 bases short and J 6 bases short, with 19 bases between. This CDR3 has 16 residues. The germline V gene has CDR1 LGHNA and CDR2 YSLEER. CDR3 in amino acids: CASSLRGGTPINEQFF. In nucleotides, the CDR3 is TGCGCCAGCAGCCTCCGAGGAGGGACTCCGATCAATGAGCAGTTCTTC.

The genes are TRBV27 and TRBJ2-7; the D is unclear. The CDR3 has 12 amino acids. Germline values: CDR1 MNHEY, CDR2 SMNVEV (reference sequence). V was trimmed by 6 bases and J by 3 bases, leaving 9 bases between them. The CDR3 here is CASSPSLYEQYF. The CDR3 DNA is TGTGCCAGCAGCCCGTCCCTCTACGAGCAGTACTTC.

This chain links TRBV27 with TRBJ2-5; 8 nucleotides align to TRBD2. The V segment lost 8 bases and the J segment 5 bases; nucleotides outside the gene matches: 10. This CDR3 contains 14 residues. CDR1 is MNHEY, CDR2 SMNVEV, per germline (reference sequence). CDR3 DNA: TGTGCCAGCCGCATCCGGGGGGGCGGGGAGACCCAGTACTTC. The encoded protein is CASRIRGGGETQYF.

The table lists this clone with a few counts. This chain joins TRBV6-6 and TRBJ1-3; D is undetermined. The V gene's germline CDR1 is MNHNY and CDR2 SVGAGI (reference sequence). The CDR3 length is 14 residues. V was trimmed by 6 bases and J by 2 bases, leaving 11 bases between them. The CDR3 protein is CASSREGPGNTIYF. The CDR3 nucleotides are TGTGCCAGCAGCCGCGAGGGCCCTGGAAACACCATATATTTT.

The chain recombines TRBV4-3 with TRBJ1-2, with a weak D call TRBD1 (6 bases). This CDR3 region has 15 residues. Germline CDR1 reads LGHNA; CDR2 reads YSLEER. Trimming took 0 bases from V and 6 from J, leaving 14 bases between them. The CDR3 here is CASSQEFNRDHGYTF. The CDR3 coding sequence is TGCGCCAGCAGCCAAGAATTCAACAGGGACCATGGCTACACCTTC.

J is TRBJ1-1 and V is TRBV2; D ambiguous. Germline assignment: CDR1 SNHLY and CDR2 FYNNEI. V was pared by 6 bases and J by 5 bases, with 16 bases between. This CDR3 region has 14 residues. CDR3 sequence reads: CASSLPPGGTEAFF. In nucleotides, the CDR3 is TGTGCCAGCAGCTTACCCCCAGGAGGGACTGAAGCTTTCTTT.

This chain links TRBV19 with TRBJ2-5, with D possibly TRBD2 on 5 matching bases. The CDR3 covers 14 residues. Germline CDR1 reads LNHDA; CDR2 reads SQIVND (reference sequence). V shed 6 bases and J shed 1 base, with 12 bases lying between them. The CDR3 DNA reads TGTGCCAGTAGGGACCCGGGAATCCAAGAGACCCAGTACTTC. Its protein is CASRDPGIQETQYF.

The chain recombines TRBV27 with TRBJ2-7; D may be TRBD2 (7 bases). Germline lookup yields CDR1 MNHEY and CDR2 SMNVEV (reference sequence). Trimming shortened V by 5 bases and J by 6 bases, and 17 bases separated the two germline ends. The CDR3 runs to 14 residues. CDR3 protein: CASSATKGGVEQYF. The CDR3 DNA sequence: TGTGCCAGCAGTGCTACCAAGGGGGGGGTCGAGCAGTACTTC.

The CDR3 nucleotides are TGTGCCAGCAGTGACAGCTTGGATACCGAGCAGTACTTC. This sequence encodes CASSDSLDTEQYF. The chain has TRBV7-9 and TRBJ2-7; D is perhaps TRBD1 (5 bases). The CDR3 totals 13 residues. Germline CDR1 reads SEHNR; CDR2 reads FQNEAQ (reference sequence). V was shortened by 6 bases and J by 6 bases, with 15 bases between the two germline ends. The full variable domain, in which reference TRBV7-9 and TRBJ2-7 provide the parts outside the CDR3, is DTGVSQNPRHKITKRGQNVTFRCDPISEHNRLYWYRQTLGQGPEFLTYFQNEAQLEKSRLLSDRFSAERPKGSFSTLEIQRTEQGDSAMYLCASSDSLDTEQYFGPGTRLTVT.

This clone appeared a few times. CDR3 protein: CASSPSGDSNSPLHF. DNA of the CDR3: TGTGCCAGCAGTCCTTCGGGGGACAGTAATTCACCCCTCCACTTT. The gene calls are TRBV6-4 and TRBJ1-6; 7 bases match TRBD1. The CDR3 totals 15 residues. Germline V gives CDR1 MRHNA, CDR2 SNTAGT. V lost 5 bases, J lost 6 bases, and 7 bases stayed unmatched.

The genes are TRBV6-5 and TRBJ2-3, with no clear D. The length of the CDR3 is 13 residues. Germline V gene lookup returns CDR1 MNHEY and CDR2 SVGAGI. V lost 6 bases to trimming and J lost 6 bases, with 13 bases between them. This CDR3 reads CASSLNLMDTQYF. CDR3 sequence (DNA): TGTGCCAGCAGCCTCAACCTTATGGATACGCAGTATTTT.

CDR3 amino acids: CASSDLSYNQPQHF. In DNA, the CDR3 is TGTGCCAGCAGTGACTTGAGTTACAATCAGCCCCAGCATTTT. The rearrangement links TRBV6-1 to TRBJ1-5, with D hard to call. Trimming pared 3 bases from V and 3 bases from J, leaving 9 bases between. Germline CDR1 MNHNS, CDR2 SASEGT. The CDR3 has 14 amino acids.

The chain joins TRBV27 to TRBJ1-6; TRBD1 matches 8 bases. CDR1 is MNHEY, CDR2 SMNVEV, per germline (reference sequence). The CDR3 covers 14 residues. With 5 bases clipped from V and 9 bases from J, the junction kept 6 bases outside the gene matches. CDR3 nucleotides: TGTGCCAGCAGTCGACAGGGGATAGTTTCACCCCTCCACTTT. Protein sequence: CASSRQGIVSPLHF.

The CDR3 region is CASSLDWRGNEQFF. The CDR3, as DNA: TGTGCCAGCAGCTTAGACTGGAGGGGGAATGAGCAGTTCTTC. The chain carries TRBV7-9 and TRBJ2-1; the D gene could be TRBD1 or TRBD2 (6 bases each). V was pared by 1 base and J by 7 bases, with 11 bases between. Germline V gene lookup returns CDR1 SEHNR and CDR2 FQNEAQ (reference sequence). The CDR3 covers 14 residues.

The rearrangement links TRBV9 to TRBJ2-4; tentative D call: TRBD1 (6 bases). The length of the CDR3 is 16 residues. From germline, CDR1 is SGDLS and CDR2 YYNGEE. Trimming shortened V by 2 bases and J by 3 bases, and 15 bases separated the two germline ends. Written as DNA, the CDR3 is TGTGCCAGCAGCGTGGGTCAGGGGCTGGACAAAAACATTCAGTACTTC. Translating it yields CASSVGQGLDKNIQYF.

V gene TRBV4-3 combines with J gene TRBJ2-7, with D unclear. The CDR3 runs 13 residues. Germline assignment: CDR1 LGHNA and CDR2 YSLEER. Trimming took 4 bases from V and 2 from J, leaving 9 bases between them. The CDR3 protein is CASSPGPTYEQYF. The CDR3, as DNA: TGCGCCAGCAGCCCGGGCCCGACCTACGAGCAGTACTTC.

This sequence joins TRBV28 and TRBJ1-1; D not resolved. The CDR3 consists of 14 residues. Germline assignment: CDR1 MDHEN and CDR2 SYDVKM. V lost 6 bases and J lost 4, with 15 bases in between. This CDR3 is CASSTTASPTEAFF. CDR3 DNA sequence: TGTGCCAGCAGCACTACAGCGTCCCCCACTGAAGCTTTCTTT.

The chain carries TRBV19 and TRBJ1-5; TRBD1 matches at 7 bases. The germline V gene has CDR1 LNHDA and CDR2 SQIVND (reference sequence). The V and J ends lost 7 bases and 4 bases, in that order; junction bases with no gene match: 10. This CDR3 has 15 residues. In DNA, the CDR3 is TGTGCCAGTATCGGGTCAGGGGGTAGAAATCAGCCCCAGCATTTT. As protein: CASIGSGGRNQPQHF.

V usage is TRBV6-5 and J usage is TRBJ1-2; the D gene is possibly TRBD1 (5 bases). The germline V gene has CDR1 MNHEY and CDR2 SVGAGI. V dropped 7 bases and J dropped 4 bases, with 16 bases sitting between them. The CDR3 has 14 amino acids. The chain's CDR3 is CASISGGSSYGYTF. The CDR3 DNA follows: TGTGCCAGCATATCGGGGGGATCAAGCTATGGCTACACCTTC.

The V call is TRBV9, the J call TRBJ2-6; D unclear. From germline, CDR1 is SGDLS and CDR2 YYNGEE. The CDR3 covers 14 residues. V lost 1 base and J 4 bases, leaving 6 bases between the germline ends. The CDR3 DNA sequence: TGTGCCAGCAGCGTATATGCAGGGGCCAACGTCCTGACTTTC. This gives the protein CASSVYAGANVLTF.